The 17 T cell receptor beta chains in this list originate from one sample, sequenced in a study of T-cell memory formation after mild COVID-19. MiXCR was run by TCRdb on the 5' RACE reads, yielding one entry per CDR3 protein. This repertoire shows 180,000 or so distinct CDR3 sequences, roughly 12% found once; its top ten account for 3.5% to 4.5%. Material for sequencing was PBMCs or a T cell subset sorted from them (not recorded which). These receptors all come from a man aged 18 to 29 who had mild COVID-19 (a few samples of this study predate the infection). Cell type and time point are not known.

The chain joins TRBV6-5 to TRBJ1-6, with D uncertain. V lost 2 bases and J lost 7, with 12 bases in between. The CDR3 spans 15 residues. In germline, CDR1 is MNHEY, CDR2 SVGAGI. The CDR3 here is CASSYGGGNNSPLHF. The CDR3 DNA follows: TGTGCCAGCAGTTACGGTGGAGGAAACAATTCACCCCTCCACTTT.

This CDR3 reads CASSSGQGSADTQYF. The CDR3 DNA sequence: TGTGCCAGCAGTTCTGGACAGGGGTCCGCAGATACGCAGTATTTT. The V and J genes are TRBV27 and TRBJ2-3, with TRBD1 matching 9 bases. The CDR3 has 15 residues. The ends lost 4 bases at V and 4 bases at J; junction bases unmatched: 6. The germline gives CDR1 MNHEY, CDR2 SMNVEV (reference sequence).

The CDR3 coding sequence is TGCGCCAGCAGCATAGATACGGGACAGTCTATCAAGGGCTACACCTTC. It is translated as CASSIDTGQSIKGYTF. This chain connects TRBV5-1 to TRBJ1-2; TRBD1 agrees at 7 bases. The germline V gene encodes CDR1 SGHRS and CDR2 YFSETQ. J was trimmed by 8 bases and V by 4 bases; bases with no gene match: 17. The CDR3 spans 16 residues.

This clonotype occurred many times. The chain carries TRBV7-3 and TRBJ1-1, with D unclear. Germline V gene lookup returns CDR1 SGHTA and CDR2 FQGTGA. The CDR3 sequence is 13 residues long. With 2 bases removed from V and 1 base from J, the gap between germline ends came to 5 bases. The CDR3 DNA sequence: TGTGCCAGCAGCTTACGCTCGAACACTGAAGCTTTCTTT. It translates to CASSLRSNTEAFF. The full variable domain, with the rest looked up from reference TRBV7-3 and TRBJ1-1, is GAGVSQTPSNKVTEKGKYVELRCDPISGHTALYWYRQSLGQGPEFLIYFQGTGAADDSGLPNDRFFAVRPEGSVSTLKIQRTERGDSAVYLCASSLRSNTEAFFGQGTRLTVV.

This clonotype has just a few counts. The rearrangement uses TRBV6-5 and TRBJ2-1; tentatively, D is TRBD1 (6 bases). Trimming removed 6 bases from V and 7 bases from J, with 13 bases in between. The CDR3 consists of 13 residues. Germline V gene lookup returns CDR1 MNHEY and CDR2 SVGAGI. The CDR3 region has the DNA TGTGCCAGCAGAGAGTGGGGGCGGAATGAGCAGTTCTTC. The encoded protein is CASREWGRNEQFF.

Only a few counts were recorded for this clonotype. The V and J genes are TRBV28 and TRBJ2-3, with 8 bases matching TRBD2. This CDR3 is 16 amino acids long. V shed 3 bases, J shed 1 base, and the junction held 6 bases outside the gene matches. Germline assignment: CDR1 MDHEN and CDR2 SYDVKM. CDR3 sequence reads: CASSLGSAGGTDTQYF. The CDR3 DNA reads TGTGCCAGCAGTTTGGGGTCAGCGGGGGGCACAGATACGCAGTATTTT.

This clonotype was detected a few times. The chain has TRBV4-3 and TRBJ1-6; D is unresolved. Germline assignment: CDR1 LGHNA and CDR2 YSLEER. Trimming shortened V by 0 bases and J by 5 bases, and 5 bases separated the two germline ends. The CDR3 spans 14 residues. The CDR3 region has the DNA TGCGCCAGCAGCCAAGACAGAAATAATTCACCCCTCCACTTT. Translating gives CASSQDRNNSPLHF.

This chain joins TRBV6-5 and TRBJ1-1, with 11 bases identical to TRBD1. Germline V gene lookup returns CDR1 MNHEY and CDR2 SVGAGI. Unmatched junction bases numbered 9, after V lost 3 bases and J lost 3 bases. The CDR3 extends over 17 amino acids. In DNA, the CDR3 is TGTGCCAGCAGTTATGGACAGGGGGCCCAGTGGGACACTGAAGCTTTCTTT. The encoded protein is CASSYGQGAQWDTEAFF.

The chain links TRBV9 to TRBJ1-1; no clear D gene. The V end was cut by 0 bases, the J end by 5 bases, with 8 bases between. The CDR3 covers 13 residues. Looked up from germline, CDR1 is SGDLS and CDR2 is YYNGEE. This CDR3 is CASSVVSQTEAFF. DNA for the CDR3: TGTGCCAGCAGCGTAGTATCCCAGACTGAAGCTTTCTTT.

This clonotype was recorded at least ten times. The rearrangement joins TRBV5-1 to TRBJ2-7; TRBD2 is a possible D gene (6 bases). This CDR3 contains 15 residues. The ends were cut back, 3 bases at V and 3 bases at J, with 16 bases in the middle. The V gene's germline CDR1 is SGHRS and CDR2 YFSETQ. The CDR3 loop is CASSSPGLAGYEQYF. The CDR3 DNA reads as TGCGCCAGCAGCTCGCCGGGACTCGCGGGCTACGAGCAGTACTTC.

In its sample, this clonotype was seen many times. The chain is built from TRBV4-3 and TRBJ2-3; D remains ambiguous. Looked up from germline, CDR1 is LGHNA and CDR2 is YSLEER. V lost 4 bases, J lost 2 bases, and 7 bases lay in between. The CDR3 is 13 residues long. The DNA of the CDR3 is TGCGCCAGCAGCCGCCTTATCACAGATACGCAGTATTTT. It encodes CASSRLITDTQYF.

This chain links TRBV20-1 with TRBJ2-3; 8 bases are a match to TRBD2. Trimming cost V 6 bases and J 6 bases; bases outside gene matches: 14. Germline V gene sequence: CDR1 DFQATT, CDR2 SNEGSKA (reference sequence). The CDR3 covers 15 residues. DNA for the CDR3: TGCAGTGCCCCACCCGGCGGGGGGTCATCGGATACGCAGTATTTT. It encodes CSAPPGGGSSDTQYF.

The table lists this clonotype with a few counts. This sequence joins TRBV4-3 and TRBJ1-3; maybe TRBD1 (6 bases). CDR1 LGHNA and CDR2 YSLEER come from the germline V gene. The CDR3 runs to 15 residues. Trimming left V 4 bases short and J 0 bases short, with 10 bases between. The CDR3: CASSRGQHSGNTIYF. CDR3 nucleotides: TGCGCCAGCAGCCGTGGACAGCACTCTGGAAACACCATATATTTT.

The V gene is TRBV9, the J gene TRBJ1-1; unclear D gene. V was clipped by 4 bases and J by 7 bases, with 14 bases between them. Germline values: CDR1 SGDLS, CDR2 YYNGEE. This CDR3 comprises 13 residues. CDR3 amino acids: CASSSTSRSEAFF. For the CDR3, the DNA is TGTGCCAGCAGCTCCACCTCAAGAAGTGAAGCTTTCTTT.

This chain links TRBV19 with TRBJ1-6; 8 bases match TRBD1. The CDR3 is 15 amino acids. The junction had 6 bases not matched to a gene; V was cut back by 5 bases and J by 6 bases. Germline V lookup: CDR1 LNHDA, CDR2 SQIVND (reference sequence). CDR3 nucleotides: TGTGCCAGTAGTTCCACAGGGGGGGTTAATTCACCCCTCCACTTT. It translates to CASSSTGGVNSPLHF.

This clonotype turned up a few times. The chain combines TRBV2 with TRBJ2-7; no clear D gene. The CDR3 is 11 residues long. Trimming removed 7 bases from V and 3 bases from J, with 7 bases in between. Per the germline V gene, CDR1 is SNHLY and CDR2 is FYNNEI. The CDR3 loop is CASTENYEQYF. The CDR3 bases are TGTGCCAGCACAGAGAACTACGAGCAGTACTTC.

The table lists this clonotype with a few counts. The CDR3 nucleotides are TGCAGCGTTTTCCAGGGAGGGCGGGATACGCAGTATTTT. Translated: CSVFQGGRDTQYF. This chain connects TRBV29-1 to TRBJ2-3; 7 positions agree with TRBD2. Germline V gives CDR1 SQVTM, CDR2 ANQGSEA. The CDR3 has 13 residues. V lost 5 bases to trimming and J lost 6 bases; unmatched junction nucleotides: 8.